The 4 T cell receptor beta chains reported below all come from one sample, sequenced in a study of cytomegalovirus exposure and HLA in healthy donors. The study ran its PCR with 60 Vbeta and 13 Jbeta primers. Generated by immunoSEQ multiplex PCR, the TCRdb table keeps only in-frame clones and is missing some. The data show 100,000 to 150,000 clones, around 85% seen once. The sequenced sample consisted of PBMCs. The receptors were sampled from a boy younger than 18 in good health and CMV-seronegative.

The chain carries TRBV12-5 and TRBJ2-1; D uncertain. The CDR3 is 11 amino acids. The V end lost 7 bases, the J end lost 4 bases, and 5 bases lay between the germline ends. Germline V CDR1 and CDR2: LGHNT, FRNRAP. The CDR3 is CASAQYNEQFF. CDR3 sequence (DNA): TGTGCTAGTGCTCAGTACAATGAGCAGTTCTTC.

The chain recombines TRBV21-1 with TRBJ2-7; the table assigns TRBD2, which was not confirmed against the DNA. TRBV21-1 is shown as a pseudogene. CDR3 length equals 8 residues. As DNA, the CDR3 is TGCGGGGTGGACGAGCAGTACTTC. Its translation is CGVDEQYF.

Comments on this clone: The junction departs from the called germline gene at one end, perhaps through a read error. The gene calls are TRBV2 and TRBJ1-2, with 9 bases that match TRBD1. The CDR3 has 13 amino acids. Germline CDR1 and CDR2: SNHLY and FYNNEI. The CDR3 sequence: CASVGQGFYGYPF. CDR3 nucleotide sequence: TGTGCCAGCGTGGGACAGGGCTTCTATGGCTACCCCTTC.

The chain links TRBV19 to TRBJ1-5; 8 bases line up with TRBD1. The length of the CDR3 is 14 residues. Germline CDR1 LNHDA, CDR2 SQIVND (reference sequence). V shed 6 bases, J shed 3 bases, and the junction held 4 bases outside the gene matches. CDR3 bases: TGTGCCAGTAGAGGACAGGGTTTCAATCAGCCCCAGCATTTT. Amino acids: CASRGQGFNQPQHF.